This TCR beta chain came from a study of early T cells in non-severe SARS-CoV-2 infection. MiXCR was run by TCRdb on the 5' RACE reads, yielding one entry per CDR3 protein. The repertoire includes approximately 31,000 distinct CDR3 sequences, 5.7% of them detected once, and less than 6.5% sits in the top ten. The ends were cut back, 5 bases at V and 8 bases at J, with 19 bases in the middle. CDR1 SGHVS and CDR2 FNYEAQ come from the germline V gene. This CDR3 has 16 amino acids. This clonotype showed up many times. The V and J genes are TRBV7-6 and TRBJ1-6; tentative D call: TRBD1 (6 bases). This clonotype was sampled from an adult who was a healthcare worker with PCR-confirmed SARS-CoV-2 infection or an uninfected control (not recorded which). Sequencing was done on a sample of whole blood. In DNA form, the CDR3 reads TGTGCCAGCAGCCCCAGCCCGGGGGGCAGGGATTCACCCCTCCACTTT. The encoded protein is CASSPSPGGRDSPLHF.